This is a list of T cell receptor beta chains from one sample in a study of shared clonotypes between healthy human individuals. Sequencing was performed with immunoSEQ multiplex PCR; in TCRdb, only in-frame clones are kept and a portion is missing. The data contain some 1,600,000 clones, around 98% of them seen just once; the ten biggest clones take up 0.4% to 0.55%. The sequencing sample was made of naive CD4+ T cells sorted from blood. These receptors were taken from a man under 40 in good health. Each CDR3 is given with its conserved first and last residue. A D gene is named only where the DNA matches it firmly. The size entry is marked missing in some rows and otherwise reads once, few, many or a size class.

abundance: .; j_gene: TRBJ2-4; d_gene: .; v_gene: TRBV5-1; CDR3aa: CASSPQGLQNIQYF; CDR3nt: TGCGCCAGCAGCCCACAGGGTTTGCAAAACATTCAGTACTTC
abundance: .; j_gene: TRBJ2-3; d_gene: .; v_gene: TRBV18; CDR3aa: CASSPPGTRTDTQYF; CDR3nt: TGTGCCAGCTCACCACCGGGAACCCGCACAGATACGCAGTATTTT
abundance: .; j_gene: TRBJ1-1; d_gene: .; v_gene: TRBV18; CDR3aa: CASSPPQTEAFF; CDR3nt: TGTGCCAGCTCACCACCGCAAACTGAAGCTTTCTTT
abundance: .; j_gene: TRBJ2-3; d_gene: .; v_gene: TRBV7-2; CDR3aa: CASTFSPLTDTQYF; CDR3nt: TGTGCCAGCACCTTTTCGCCACTCACAGATACGCAGTATTTT
abundance: .; j_gene: TRBJ1-5; d_gene: TRBD1; v_gene: TRBV6-1; CDR3aa: CASRRTGDNQPQHF; CDR3nt: TGTGCCAGCAGGAGGACAGGGGATAATCAGCCCCAGCATTTT
abundance: .; j_gene: TRBJ1-4; d_gene: .; v_gene: TRBV7-9; CDR3aa: CASSGMQWGEKLFF; CDR3nt: TGTGCCAGCAGCGGCATGCAGTGGGGGGAAAAACTGTTTTTT
abundance: .; j_gene: TRBJ1-2; d_gene: TRBD1; v_gene: TRBV5-1; CDR3aa: CASSEGQPSYGYTF; CDR3nt: TGCGCCAGCAGCGAGGGACAGCCGAGCTATGGCTACACCTTC
abundance: .; j_gene: TRBJ1-4; d_gene: TRBD1; v_gene: TRBV28; CDR3aa: CASTRDRATTNEKLFF; CDR3nt: TGTGCCAGCACCCGGGACAGGGCTACAACTAATGAAAAACTGTTTTTT
abundance: once; j_gene: TRBJ2-3; d_gene: TRBD1; v_gene: TRBV28; CDR3aa: CASSLTGVSDTQYF; CDR3nt: TGTGCCAGCAGTCTGACAGGGGTTTCAGATACGCAGTATTTT
abundance: .; j_gene: TRBJ2-1; d_gene: .; v_gene: TRBV19; CDR3aa: CASSRPAGLGGNEQFF; CDR3nt: TGTGCCAGTAGTAGACCCGCAGGCCTAGGGGGCAATGAGCAGTTCTTC
abundance: .; j_gene: TRBJ1-2; d_gene: .; v_gene: TRBV30; CDR3aa: CAWTLDYGYTF; CDR3nt: TGTGCCTGGACTCTGGACTATGGCTACACCTTC
abundance: .; j_gene: TRBJ2-2; d_gene: TRBD2; v_gene: TRBV7-6; CDR3aa: CASSRHGFSGSFLATGELFF; CDR3nt: TGTGCCAGCAGCCGTCATGGGTTTAGCGGGAGTTTCTTAGCTACCGGGGAGCTGTTTTTT
abundance: .; j_gene: TRBJ2-7; d_gene: .; v_gene: TRBV28; CDR3aa: CASSPSLGTKRYEQYF; CDR3nt: TGTGCCAGCAGCCCAAGTTTGGGGACAAAAAGATACGAGCAGTACTTC
abundance: .; j_gene: TRBJ2-7; d_gene: .; v_gene: TRBV5-4; CDR3aa: CASSLPGREQYF; CDR3nt: TGTGCCAGCAGCTTGCCAGGTCGCGAGCAGTACTTC
abundance: .; j_gene: TRBJ1-2; d_gene: TRBD1; v_gene: TRBV28; CDR3aa: CASSLPGQGFGYTF; CDR3nt: TGTGCCAGCAGTTTACCGGGACAGGGTTTTGGCTACACCTTC
abundance: .; j_gene: TRBJ1-5; d_gene: TRBD1; v_gene: TRBV29-1; CDR3aa: CSVTGTGGDQPQHF; CDR3nt: TGCAGCGTTACCGGGACAGGGGGCGATCAGCCCCAGCATTTT
abundance: once; j_gene: TRBJ2-5; d_gene: TRBD2; v_gene: TRBV29-1; CDR3aa: CSVFGGGETQYF; CDR3nt: TGCAGCGTTTTTGGCGGGGGTGAGACCCAGTACTTC
abundance: .; j_gene: TRBJ1-1; d_gene: TRBD1; v_gene: TRBV5-4; CDR3aa: CASSWGGQGNTEAFF; CDR3nt: TGTGCCAGCAGCTGGGGGGGACAGGGGAACACTGAAGCTTTCTTT